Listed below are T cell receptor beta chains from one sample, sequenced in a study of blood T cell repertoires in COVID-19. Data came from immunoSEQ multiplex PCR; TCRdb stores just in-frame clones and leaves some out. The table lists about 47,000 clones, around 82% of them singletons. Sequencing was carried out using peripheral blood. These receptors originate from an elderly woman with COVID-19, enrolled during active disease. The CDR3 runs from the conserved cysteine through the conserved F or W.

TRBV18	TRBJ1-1	CASSGLHPRTEAFF
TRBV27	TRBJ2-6	CASALYQISSGANVLTF
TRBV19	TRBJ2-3	CASSTGRRDSGDSTDTQYF
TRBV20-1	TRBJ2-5	CSARDEGTQYF
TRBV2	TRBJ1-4	CASTGQGNEKLFF
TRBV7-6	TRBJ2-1	CASSPQREGLNEQFF
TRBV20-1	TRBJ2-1	CSALSNEQFF
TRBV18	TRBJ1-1	CASSTRQGSNTEAFF
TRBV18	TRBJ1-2	CASSPSIPGQGAYGYTF
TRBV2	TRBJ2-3	CASKKTRLAGGSDTQYF
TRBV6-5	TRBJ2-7	CASSYGGTGQSYEQYF
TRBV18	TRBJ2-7	CASSPRQGGYEQYF
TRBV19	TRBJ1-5	CASSAFNGVINQPQHF
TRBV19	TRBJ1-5	CASSLVIRLGNQPQHF
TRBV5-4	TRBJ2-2	CASSFGLAGNTGELFF
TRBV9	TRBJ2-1	CASSISGEPSGRHSYNEQFF
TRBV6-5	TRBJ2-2	CASTFPIATGELFF
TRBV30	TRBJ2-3	CAWALAGADTQYF
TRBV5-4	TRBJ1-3	CASSLGQDPAYTIYF
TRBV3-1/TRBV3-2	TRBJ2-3	CASSQDLLAGESTDTQYF
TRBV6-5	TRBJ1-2	CASSFQTGNYGYTF
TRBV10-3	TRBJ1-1	CAISVEGAGAFF
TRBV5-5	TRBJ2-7	CASSLVAGAYEQYF
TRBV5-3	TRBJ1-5	CARSEGQPDQPQHF
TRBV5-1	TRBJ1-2	CASSLGTGDYTF
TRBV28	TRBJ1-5	CASSLGEGHIVQPQHF
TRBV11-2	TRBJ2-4	CASSNTGNIQYF
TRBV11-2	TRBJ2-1	CASSSQAGGSYNEQFF
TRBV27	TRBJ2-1	CASSLSGVLTGDPYNEQFF
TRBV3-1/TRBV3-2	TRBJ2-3	CASSLGLNTDTQYF
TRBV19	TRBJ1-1	CASSIPQGNTEAFF
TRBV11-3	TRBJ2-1	CASSPGGWSMNEQFF